Included here is one TCR beta chain sequence, with context. What it binds is not known. The time point: patch test 1, 2 weeks after DPC sensitization. Documented treatment: therapeutic diphenylcyclopropenone sensitization with weekly scalp DPC. This sample is part of a study of human T cells and chemical hapten exposure. Turning to the study itself: Patients, a majority of them female, were diagnosed with alopecia areata, totalis or universalis.

This CDR3 region has 14 residues. CDR1 and CDR2 from the germline V gene are MGHRA and YSYEKL. Trimming stripped 3 bases from V and 2 bases from J, with 10 bases between. TCRdb redid the calling of the RACE reads with MiXCR, one entry per CDR3 protein. The sample lists 370,000 or so distinct CDR3 sequences, about 4.4% occurring once. Study-level results: Sensitizing with DPC caused no change in TCRs above 1 in 1000 frequency.

The V gene is TRBV4-1, the J gene TRBJ1-1; the D is unclear. This clonotype originated in a woman aged 45 to 65 with alopecia areata. Some clones in this sample may be carry-over from other donors' samples. Source: whole blood, taken in connection with sensitization to the hapten diphenylcyclopropenone (DPC). The DNA for the CDR3 is TGCGCCAGCAGCCAGCTAGACGGCAACACTGAAGCTTTCTTT. Its translation: CASSQLDGNTEAFF.